The clone carrying this T cell receptor (beta chain) has more than one count but fewer than ten. Antigen specificity is unknown. The CDR3 sequence is 13 residues long. Trimming removed 7 bases from V and 4 bases from J, with 13 bases in between. TCRdb ran MiXCR on the 5' RACE reads and lists one entry per CDR3 protein. The table records tens of thousands of distinct CDR3 sequences, 14% of them present only once. The data belong to a study of neurological immune-mediated disorders. General study findings and limits: No CDR3 amino acid sequences were shared by expanded clones across subjects, suggesting private repertoires in all groups.

The genes are TRBV12-3 or TRBV12-4 and TRBJ2-5; D is possibly TRBD2 (5 bases). The source of this sequence is a woman aged 50 to 60 in good health. The source material was PBMCs. The DNA for the CDR3 is TGTGCCAGCACCCCGGGGAGTGGAGAGACCCAGTACTTC. Encoded protein: CASTPGSGETQYF.